Shown below are 18 T cell receptor beta chains from a single sample sequenced in a study of glioma-infiltrating T cells after dendritic cell vaccination. Time point: after dendritic cell vaccination, including at tumor progression/relapse. Assay: immunoSEQ multiplex PCR; the TCRdb copy retains only in-frame clones and omits some. The profile covers about 50,000 clones, with around 91% appearing a single time and 5% to 6.5% taken by the ten largest. The sequencing here drew on blood, taken after dendritic cell vaccination. Every receptor here comes from a human donor with glioblastoma.

The chain carries TRBV11-2 and TRBJ1-4; D is perhaps TRBD1 (5 bases). CDR3 length equals 14 residues. V lost 4 bases and J 8 bases, leaving 14 bases between the germline ends. Germline V gives CDR1 SGHAT, CDR2 FQNNGV. CDR3 DNA: TGTGCCAGCAGCTCGGCAGGGTTTCGCGAAAAACTGTTTTTT. Its protein is CASSSAGFREKLFF.

For the CDR3, the DNA is TGTGCCATCGGCGTACTAGCGGGAGGTGGTAATGAGCAGTTCTTC. The encoded protein is CAIGVLAGGGNEQFF. The chain joins TRBV10-3 to TRBJ2-1, with TRBD2 identical over 12 bases. Germline V gene sequence: CDR1 ENHRY, CDR2 SYGVKD. V dropped 8 bases and J dropped 7; count of bases not matched to a gene: 9. CDR3 length equals 15 residues.

This sequence joins TRBV5-4 and TRBJ1-1; TRBD1 might be the D (6 bases). This CDR3 region has 16 residues. Trimming removed 4 bases from V and 5 bases from J, with 21 bases in between. CDR1 SGHNT and CDR2 YYREEE come from the germline V gene (reference sequence). CDR3: CASSPGVRSPSTEAFF. CDR3 DNA: TGTGCCAGCAGCCCAGGGGTCCGCAGTCCTTCAACTGAAGCTTTCTTT.

The rearrangement links TRBV28 to TRBJ1-2; D is uncertain. CDR1 MDHEN and CDR2 SYDVKM come from the germline V gene. CDR3 size: 14 residues. The V end was cut by 3 bases, the J end by 4 bases, with 12 bases between. The CDR3 loop is CASSFFGESYGYTF. Written as DNA, the CDR3 is TGTGCCAGCAGTTTCTTCGGTGAGTCCTATGGCTACACCTTC.

This clone has a single count. The rearrangement links TRBV28 to TRBJ2-1, with TRBD1 matching over 8 bases. The germline gives CDR1 MDHEN, CDR2 SYDVKM. The CDR3 is made up of 15 amino acids. V lost 4 bases, J lost 2 bases, and 4 bases stayed unmatched. In nucleotides, the CDR3 is TGTGCCAGCAGTTCTGGACAGGGCACCTACAATGAGCAGTTCTTC. Translating gives CASSSGQGTYNEQFF. The full variable domain, with the rest looked up from reference TRBV28 and TRBJ2-1, is DVKVTQSSRYLVKRTGEKVFLECVQDMDHENMFWYRQDPGLGLRLIYFSYDVKMKEKGDIPEGYSVSREKKERFSLILESASTNQTSMYLCASSSGQGTYNEQFFGPGTRLTVL.

This clone was seen just once. The chain combines TRBV19 with TRBJ2-7; 7 bases line up with TRBD2. The CDR3 covers 16 residues. From germline, CDR1 is LNHDA and CDR2 SQIVND (reference sequence). Trimming at V came to 1 base and at J to 3 bases, leaving 9 bases not matched to a gene. CDR3 residues: CASSIAGRVDLYEQYF. In DNA, the CDR3 is TGTGCCAGTAGTATAGCGGGGAGGGTTGATCTCTACGAGCAGTACTTC.

This clone was counted between two and nine times. At one of its ends the junction is not consistent with the germline gene, which may arise from a read error. The chain uses TRBV28 and TRBJ2-7; D perhaps matches TRBD1 (5 bases). Germline CDR1 MDHEN, CDR2 SYDVKM. The CDR3 totals 11 residues. The DNA of the CDR3 is TGTGCCAGCAGTTCACAAGGGGAATTCAACTTC. It specifies CASSSQGEFNF.

This clone was observed a single time. The chain links TRBV15 to TRBJ1-1, with 9 bases fitting TRBD1. From germline, CDR1 is LNHNV and CDR2 YYDKDF (reference sequence). The V gene end was trimmed by 6 bases and the J gene end by 3 bases; junction bases not matched to a gene: 8. The CDR3 extends over 15 amino acids. This CDR3 is CATRGDRDRHTEAFF. DNA for the CDR3: TGTGCCACCAGGGGGGACAGGGATCGGCACACTGAAGCTTTCTTT.

This chain links TRBV28 with TRBJ2-1; 12 bases are shared with TRBD1. V lost 6 bases and J lost 12; bases outside the gene matches: 15. Germline CDR1 is MDHEN and CDR2 is SYDVKM. There are 16 residues in the CDR3. The CDR3 is CASRSSGTGGSGAQFF. The CDR3 nucleotides are TGTGCCAGCAGGTCCTCGGGGACAGGGGGCAGCGGGGCGCAGTTCTTC.

This rearrangement joins TRBV7-9 to TRBJ2-7; D ambiguous. Germline lookup yields CDR1 SEHNR and CDR2 FQNEAQ (reference sequence). V was cut by 5 bases and J by 4 bases, with 6 bases left in between. The CDR3 contains 11 residues. CDR3 sequence: CASSPLYEQYF. For the CDR3, the DNA is TGTGCCAGCAGCCCTCTGTACGAGCAGTACTTC.

The V call is TRBV23-1, the J call TRBJ2-7, with TRBD1 matching 10 bases. TRBV23-1 is reported as an ORF; its role is uncertain. This CDR3 has 18 residues. J was trimmed by 4 bases and V by 4 bases; bases with no gene match: 16. CDR3 residues: CASSPTGGCKDREYEQYF. The CDR3 region has the DNA TGCGCCAGCAGTCCGACAGGGGGCTGCAAAGACCGAGAATACGAGCAGTACTTC.

The sample holds one count of this clone. This CDR3 reads CASSTAGTSHNEQFF. The CDR3 DNA is TGTGCCAGCAGCACAGCAGGGACTAGTCACAATGAGCAGTTCTTC. V gene TRBV11-2 combines with J gene TRBJ2-1, with 8 bases matching TRBD2. J was trimmed by 5 bases and V by 5 bases; bases with no gene match: 8. The CDR3 spans 15 residues. The germline gives CDR1 SGHAT, CDR2 FQNNGV. The variable domain in full, completed from reference TRBV11-2 and TRBJ2-1, reads EAGVAQSPRYKIIEKRQSVAFWCNPISGHATLYWYQQILGQGPKLLIQFQNNGVVDDSQLPKDRFSAERLKGVDSTLKIQPAKLEDSAVYLCASSTAGTSHNEQFFGPGTRLTVL.

The chain recombines TRBV6-1 with TRBJ2-7, with D tentatively TRBD1 (6 bases). This CDR3 has 14 amino acids. Germline-derived CDR1 and CDR2 are MNHNS and SASEGT. V gave up 7 bases and J gave up 4 bases, with 17 bases separating them. CDR3 amino acids: CASNQQGLMYEQYF. The CDR3 DNA is TGTGCCAGCAACCAACAGGGTTTGATGTACGAGCAGTACTTC.

The V and J genes are TRBV9 and TRBJ2-7; 7 bases line up with TRBD2. The CDR3 is made up of 18 amino acids. Germline lookup yields CDR1 SGDLS and CDR2 YYNGEE. Trimming took 0 bases from V and 2 from J; bases not matched to a gene: 14. This CDR3 reads CASSVDISSGVLAYEQYF. Written as DNA, the CDR3 is TGTGCCAGCAGCGTAGATATATCTAGCGGAGTTCTAGCCTACGAGCAGTACTTC.

This chain joins TRBV19 and TRBJ1-2; 8 nucleotides align to TRBD1. Germline CDR1 is LNHDA and CDR2 is SQIVND (reference sequence). The CDR3 totals 14 residues. V trimming: 4 bases; J trimming: 4 bases; junction bases outside the gene matches: 5. The DNA of the CDR3 is TGTGCCAGTAGTACACTGGGGACAGGCTATGGCTACACCTTC. It encodes CASSTLGTGYGYTF.

The chain couples TRBV29-1 to TRBJ1-1; D is possibly TRBD1 (5 bases). The V and J ends lost 6 bases and 0 bases respectively, with 17 bases between them. CDR3 length: 15 residues. Germline assignment: CDR1 SQVTM and CDR2 ANQGSEA. CDR3 sequence (DNA): TGCAGCGTAACACAACTGACAGTCATGAACACTGAAGCTTTCTTT. Its protein is CSVTQLTVMNTEAFF.

The chain recombines TRBV5-1 with TRBJ1-3; D is ambiguous. Germline-derived CDR1 and CDR2 are SGHRS and YFSETQ. The length of the CDR3 is 11 residues. The V gene lost 0 bases and the J gene lost 8 bases, with 3 bases spanning the gap. Written as DNA, the CDR3 is TGCGCCAGCAGCTTGGGAGACACCATATATTTT. It translates to CASSLGDTIYF.

The chain uses TRBV5-4 and TRBJ2-5, with 12 bases that match TRBD1. V was clipped by 0 bases and J by 5 bases; unmatched bases: 5. CDR1 is SGHNT, CDR2 YYREEE, per germline (reference sequence). This CDR3 is 16 amino acids long. In DNA form, the CDR3 reads TGTGCCAGCAGCTTGGGGGGGGACAGGGGGCCTGAGACCCAGTACTTC. Translated, it gives CASSLGGDRGPETQYF.